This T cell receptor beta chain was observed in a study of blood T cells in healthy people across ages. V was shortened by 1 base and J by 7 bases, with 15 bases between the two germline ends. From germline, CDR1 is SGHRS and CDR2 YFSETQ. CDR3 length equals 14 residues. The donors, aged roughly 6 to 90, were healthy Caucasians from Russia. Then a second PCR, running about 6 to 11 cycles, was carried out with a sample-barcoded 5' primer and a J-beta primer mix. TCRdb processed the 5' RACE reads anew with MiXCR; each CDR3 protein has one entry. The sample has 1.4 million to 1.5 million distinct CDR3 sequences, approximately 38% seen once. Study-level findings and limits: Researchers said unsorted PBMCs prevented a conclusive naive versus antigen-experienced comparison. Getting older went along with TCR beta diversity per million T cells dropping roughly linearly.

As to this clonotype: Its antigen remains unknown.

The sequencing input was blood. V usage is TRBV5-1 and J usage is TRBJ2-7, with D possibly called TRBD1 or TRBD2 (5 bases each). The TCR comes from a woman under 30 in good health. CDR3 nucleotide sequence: TGCGCCAGCAGCTTGTCCGGGACCATCGGGGAGCAGTACTTC. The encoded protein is CASSLSGTIGEQYF.